A selection of T cell receptor beta chains follows, all from one sample in a study of blood T cell repertoires in COVID-19. Assay: immunoSEQ multiplex PCR; the TCRdb copy retains only in-frame clones and omits some. The table records fewer than 350,000 clones, 85% of them present only once. Material for sequencing was PBMCs or T cells enriched from blood (not recorded which). These receptor sequences come from a woman aged 45 to 65 who had recovered from COVID-19. Each CDR3 is given with its conserved first and last residue. The D gene is left open where the match is weak. Only some rows state a clone size, as once, few, many or a class for expanded clones.

d_call j_call clone_size v_call cdr3_nt cdr3_aa
. TRBJ1-4 . TRBV7-9 TGTGCCAGCAGCTTTCTAGCAGGAGAGAATGAAAAACTGTTTTTT CASSFLAGENEKLFF
. TRBJ1-2 . TRBV19 TGTGCCACCATCTCCCGGGAGGGTTTGGGCTACACCTTC CATISREGLGYTF
TRBD1 TRBJ2-3 . TRBV24-1 TGTGCCACCAGTGTCGGACAGGGGGACACAGATACGCAGTATTTT CATSVGQGDTDTQYF
. TRBJ1-4 . TRBV7-9 TGTGCCAGCAGCCTCAGGGTGGCGACTAATGAAAAACTGTTTTTT CASSLRVATNEKLFF
. TRBJ1-5 . TRBV7-2 TGTGCCAGCAGCCTAACCTTTGACAGCGCCAATAGCAATCAGCCCCAGCATTTT CASSLTFDSANSNQPQHF
. TRBJ2-4 . TRBV9 TGTGCCAGCAGCGTAGGCCCTATAGCCAAAAACATTCAGTACTTC CASSVGPIAKNIQYF
. TRBJ1-1 . TRBV18 TGTGCCAGCTCACCAGATAGGGGTAGATTGGGTAACACTGAAGCTTTCTTT CASSPDRGRLGNTEAFF
TRBD2 TRBJ2-2 . TRBV18 TGTGCCAGCTCAGCCTCCTCTAGCGGAAACACCGGGGAGCTGTTTTTT CASSASSSGNTGELFF
. TRBJ2-7 . TRBV7-8 TGTGCCAGCAGCTTATTACCAGGGCGATACGAGCAGTACTTC CASSLLPGRYEQYF
TRBD1 TRBJ1-4 . TRBV7-9 TGTGCCAGCAGGCCCGACAGGGAGAAACTGTTTTTT CASRPDREKLFF
TRBD1 TRBJ2-7 . TRBV20-1 TGCAGTGCTAGTAACAGGGGGTTCGAGCAGTACTTC CSASNRGFEQYF
TRBD2 TRBJ2-1 . TRBV19 TGTGCCAGTAGTTGGAGAATGGGGACTAGCGGGAGTTCCAAAGTCAATGAGCAGTTCTTC CASSWRMGTSGSSKVNEQFF
. TRBJ1-5 few TRBV20-1 TGCAGTGCTAGTGTCGGACTCTTCCCCGATCAGCCCCAGCATTTT CSASVGLFPDQPQHF
. TRBJ1-1 . TRBV7-2 TGTGCCAGCAGCTCCCCTTGGAGCAAAATGAACACTGAAGCTTTCTTT CASSSPWSKMNTEAFF
. TRBJ1-1 once TRBV18 TGTGCCAGCTCACCCTCGGCTAGGTGGTCATCTGAAGCTTTCTTT CASSPSARWSSEAFF
. TRBJ2-3 . TRBV7-2 TGTGCCAGCAGCTTAGCAACTGGGCAGGGGCGCGCAGATACGCAGTATTTT CASSLATGQGRADTQYF
. TRBJ2-3 . TRBV7-9 TGTGCCAGCACCCGCCGAGGTACGCAGTATTTT CASTRRGTQYF
TRBD2 TRBJ2-5 medium-sized TRBV6-2/TRBV6-3 TGTGCCAGCAGTTACTCGATCCAGCGGGGGATGCAAGAGACCCAGTACTTC CASSYSIQRGMQETQYF
TRBD1 TRBJ2-2 . TRBV12-5 TGTGCTAGTGGTTTGGACAGGGGGCTAGCCGGGGAGCTGTTTTTT CASGLDRGLAGELFF
. TRBJ2-3 . TRBV6-5 TGTGCCAGCAGTCCAAGGCGGGACAGCACAGATACGCAGTATTTT CASSPRRDSTDTQYF
. TRBJ1-2 . TRBV13 TGTGCCAGCAGCCCCTCGTGGGGCAGAACAAACTATGGCTACACCTTC CASSPSWGRTNYGYTF
. TRBJ1-1 . TRBV21-1 TGTGCCAGCAGCAAAGGAGAACCGGGACAGAAGGGGTTTAGAGCTTTCTTT CASSKGEPGQKGFRAFF
. TRBJ1-1 . TRBV18 TGTGCCAGCTCACCATCCGGGAGGCCTGAAGCTTTCTTT CASSPSGRPEAFF
. TRBJ1-1 . TRBV27 TGTGCCAGCAGTTTATTAGGGGATACTGTTCTCTTT CASSLLGDTVLF
. TRBJ2-2 . TRBV2 TGTGCCGGTAGCGTAACCGGGGAGCTGTTTTTT CAGSVTGELFF
. TRBJ1-1 many TRBV19 TGTGCCAGTAGACGAAAGGGAGGCGCTGAAGCTTTCTTT CASRRKGGAEAFF
TRBD1 TRBJ2-2 once TRBV9 TGTGCCAGCAGCGTAGCCCCACAGGGGGACACCGGGGAGCTGTTTTTT CASSVAPQGDTGELFF
TRBD2 TRBJ2-3 . TRBV7-2 TGTGCCAGCAGCTCCCGGACTAGCGGAGAGAGTAACACAGATACGCAGTATTTT CASSSRTSGESNTDTQYF
TRBD1 TRBJ1-4 once TRBV7-4 TGTGCCAGCAGCTTAGCGCCCAGGGGGAGACGGACTAATGAAAAACTGTTTTTT CASSLAPRGRRTNEKLFF
TRBD1 TRBJ1-2 . TRBV12-3/TRBV12-4 TGTGCCAGCAGGGTGGGACAGGGAGTTGGCTACACCTTC CASRVGQGVGYTF
. TRBJ1-3 . TRBV5-1 TGCGCCAGCAGCCTGGCGGGAAGCCACTCGAACACCATATATTTT CASSLAGSHSNTIYF
TRBD1 TRBJ1-1 . TRBV20-1 TGCAGTGCTAGTCTAACAGGGGACACTGAAGCTTTCTTT CSASLTGDTEAFF
TRBD1 TRBJ2-7 . TRBV29-1 TGCAGCGTTAGGGGACAGTACTCCTACGAGCAGTACTTC CSVRGQYSYEQYF
. TRBJ2-1 . TRBV6-2/TRBV6-3 TGTGCCAGCAGTTACCCCGGGGGCTACAATGAGCAGTTCTTC CASSYPGGYNEQFF
TRBD1 TRBJ1-5 . TRBV28 TGTGCCAGCAGTTTAGGGCGACAGGGGCGGGGGAGCAATCAGCCCCAGCATTTT CASSLGRQGRGSNQPQHF
. TRBJ1-1 . TRBV6-2/TRBV6-3 TGTGCCAGCAGTTACTCGGGGGGGGGCACTGAAGCTTTCTTT CASSYSGGGTEAFF
TRBD1 TRBJ2-7 . TRBV11-2 TGTGCCAGCAGGACCTCCGGGACAGGGGTTCGGGAGCAGTACTTC CASRTSGTGVREQYF
. TRBJ1-4 . TRBV5-1 TGCGCCAGCAGCTTGGGCCTCAGGGCGGTATCTGAAAAACTGTTTTTT CASSLGLRAVSEKLFF
TRBD2 TRBJ2-1 . TRBV7-9 TGTGCCAGCAGCTTAGCGACTAGCGGGATGAATGAGCAGTTCTTC CASSLATSGMNEQFF
TRBD2 TRBJ2-1 few TRBV7-9 TGTGCCAGCAGCGATCCGACTAGCGGGAGATTTGAGCAGTTCTTC CASSDPTSGRFEQFF